The entry below describes one T cell receptor beta chain. Its antigen remains unidentified. No quality values exist for individual bases; no much larger clone is one base distant. The Qiagen DNeasy kit was used to extract genomic DNA from unsorted PBMCs and from the negatively selected CD4+ and CD8+ fractions. Amplification of TCR beta CDR3 regions was done by immunoSEQ multiplex PCR with primers that anneal to V and J segments. Amplification bias was minimized using a synthetic immune receptor repertoire, and residual bias was removed computationally after sequencing. Concerning the study's data processing: Repertoire diversity was quantified as the Shannon entropy index using custom Python scripts. Unsorted, CD4+ and CD8+ repertoires were analyzed separately, except in combined analyses where CD4+ and CD8+ sequences were merged in silico. A clone was considered expanded if an increase in frequency of at least 2-fold after treatment relative to C1D1 was found, and a pseudocount of 0.5 was applied to clones undetected at baseline. Singleton clones were defined as clones with 0 or 1 copy at C1D1, and non-singleton clones were defined as clones with 2 or more copies. Clones expanded in unsorted samples were assigned a CD4+, CD8+ or unknown annotation through matching of protein sequences in sorted samples from the same patient. Wilcoxon tests on paired samples were used to test changes in diversity from C1D1 to C4D1. TCRdb provides this immuneACCESS table in a form limited to in-frame rearrangements. Some clones are lacking; in checked studies, under half of them reflect an unresolved V gene, and why the rest are absent is not known. The D gene and trimming were derived from the DNA, and the V and J assignments and clone size from that table. Counted in this sample were about 90,000 clones; about 83% of them appeared once. Together, the top ten hold about a sixth of the sample.

In the paper's terms, the time point label means: cycle 4 day 1 (C4D1), after less than 7 weeks of nivolumab. Every trial patient had relapsed after autologous stem cell transplantation, and cohorts A, B and C differed in prior brentuximab vedotin exposure. The trial cohort included 45 to 65 patients with relapsed/refractory classical Hodgkin lymphoma, and each patient had a best overall response of complete response, partial response or progressive disease. In the multi-cohort phase II CheckMate 205 trial, trial patients received single-agent nivolumab. An independent review committee assessed best overall response by applying the 2007 International Working Group response criteria. PBMCs from the trial were collected at three points: immediately before nivolumab initiation (C1D1), and during therapy at cycle 2 day 1 and cycle 4 day 1. Peripheral blood was collected in 8 mL Vacutainer Cell Preparation Tubes, from which PBMCs were isolated by centrifugation and then cryopreserved.

These data originate in a study of PD-1 blockade in classical Hodgkin lymphoma (dated by TCRdb to the early 2020s). Concerning the study at large: Nivolumab dosing was 3 mg/kg intravenously every 2 weeks, continuing until either disease progression or unacceptable toxicity. The study used CyTOF and TCR beta sequencing to define a peripheral blood immune signature of response to PD-1 blockade in classical Hodgkin lymphoma.

What the research found in general, with its limitations: Trial patients with a complete response had baseline diversity similar to that of newly diagnosed patients, while partial responders and progressors had significantly lower diversity. Baseline TCR diversity was reported as lower in newly diagnosed patients than in healthy donors, and lower still in relapsed/refractory patients. Patients starting nivolumab less than 1 year after ASCT had lower diversity and were excluded from later analyses to avoid confounding by immune reconstitution. The study was limited to a single clinical trial cohort, and causes of repertoire differences, possibly disease activity or prior therapy, remained undefined. A significant rise by C4D1 was seen in CD4+ but not CD8+ TCR diversity (p=0.0027 vs p=0.16), with the rise being most apparent in complete responders (p=0.02).

The germline V gene (reference sequence) sets CDR1 to MNHEY and CDR2 to SMNVEV. Ends trimmed: V by 4 bases, J by 5 bases; bases unmatched to a gene: 9. The CDR3 measures 16 amino acids from cysteine to phenylalanine. The entry retains the CDR3 DNA only, 48 bases that are in frame from base 1. The sample consisted of peripheral blood mononuclear cells (PBMCs), taken before the fourth cycle of nivolumab. The sequence joins TRBV27 to TRBJ2-3, and 10 junctional nucleotides match TRBD1. This TCR was sampled from a human donor with classical Hodgkin lymphoma. The CDR3 region: CASSSLGQGFRDTQYF. The DNA is as follows: TGTGCCAGCAGTTCGCTGGGACAGGGGTTCAGAGATACGCAGTATTTT.